Listed here is a single T cell receptor (beta chain). The record originates from a study of T-cell reconstitution after alpha-beta-depleted transplantation in children. The library targeted TCRbeta and was prepared with unique molecular identifiers. Each CDR3 protein gets one entry after TCRdb re-called the PCR reads with MiXCR. The sample yields approximately 230,000 distinct CDR3 sequences, 20% to 30% seen once. The CDR3 consists of 15 residues. V was pared by 7 bases and J by 1 base, with 6 bases of the junction left unmatched. Germline V CDR1 and CDR2: MDHEN, SYDVKM. This receptor was taken from a female patient aged 2-10 years who had a stem cell transplant for congenital amegakaryocytic thrombocytopenia, so the T cells may come from the graft donor. Source: PBMCs, mostly from graft donor cells, taken 360 days after TCRalphabeta/CD19-depleted stem cell transplant. The chain uses TRBV28 and TRBJ2-1; 8 bases are shared with TRBD1. The DNA for the CDR3 is TGTGCCAGCATCCCGGACAGGGCGTCCTACAATGAGCAGTTCTTC. Encoded protein: CASIPDRASYNEQFF.